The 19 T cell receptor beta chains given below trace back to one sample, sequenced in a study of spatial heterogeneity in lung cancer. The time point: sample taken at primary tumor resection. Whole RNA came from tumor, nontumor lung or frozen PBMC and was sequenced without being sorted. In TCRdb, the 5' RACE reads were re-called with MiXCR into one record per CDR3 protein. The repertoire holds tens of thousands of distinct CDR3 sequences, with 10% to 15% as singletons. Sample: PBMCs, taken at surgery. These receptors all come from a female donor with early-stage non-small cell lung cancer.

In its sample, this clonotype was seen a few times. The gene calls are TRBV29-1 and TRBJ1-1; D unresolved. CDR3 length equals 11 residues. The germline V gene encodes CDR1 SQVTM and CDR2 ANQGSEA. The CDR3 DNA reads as TGCAGTATCACCCGGGGCACTGAAGCTTTCTTT. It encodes CSITRGTEAFF.

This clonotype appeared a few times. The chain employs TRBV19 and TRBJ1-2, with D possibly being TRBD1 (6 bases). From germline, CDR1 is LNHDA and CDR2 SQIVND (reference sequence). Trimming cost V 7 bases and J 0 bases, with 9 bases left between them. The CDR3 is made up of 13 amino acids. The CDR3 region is CASKQGPNYGYTF. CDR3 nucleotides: TGTGCCAGTAAACAGGGACCTAACTATGGCTACACCTTC.

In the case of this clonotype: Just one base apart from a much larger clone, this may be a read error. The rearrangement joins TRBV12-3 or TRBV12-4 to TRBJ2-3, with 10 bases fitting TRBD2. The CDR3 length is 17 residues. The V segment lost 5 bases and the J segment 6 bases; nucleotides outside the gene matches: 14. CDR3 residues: CASSPGLAETLQDTQYF. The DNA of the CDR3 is TGTGCCAGCAGTCCCGGACTAGCGGAGACCCTCCAGGATACGCAGTATTTT.

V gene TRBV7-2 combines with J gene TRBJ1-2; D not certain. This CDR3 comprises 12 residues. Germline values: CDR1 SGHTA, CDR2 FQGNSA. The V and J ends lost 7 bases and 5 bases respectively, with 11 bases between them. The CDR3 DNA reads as TGTGCCAGCACCCTATTGGGGTATGGCTACACCTTC. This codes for CASTLLGYGYTF.

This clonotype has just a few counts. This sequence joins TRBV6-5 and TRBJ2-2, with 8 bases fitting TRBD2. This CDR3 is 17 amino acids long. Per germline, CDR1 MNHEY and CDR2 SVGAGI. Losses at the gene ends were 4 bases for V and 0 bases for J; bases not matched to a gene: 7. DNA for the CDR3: TGTGCCAGCAGTTCTAACGGGGGGGCCGCGAACACCGGGGAGCTGTTTTTT. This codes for CASSSNGGAANTGELFF.

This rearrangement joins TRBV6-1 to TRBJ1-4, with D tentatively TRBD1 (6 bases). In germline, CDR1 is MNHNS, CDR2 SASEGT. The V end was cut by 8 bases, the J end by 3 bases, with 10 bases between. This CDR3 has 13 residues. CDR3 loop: CASYGQPNEKLFF. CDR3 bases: TGTGCCAGCTATGGACAGCCTAATGAAAAACTGTTTTTT.

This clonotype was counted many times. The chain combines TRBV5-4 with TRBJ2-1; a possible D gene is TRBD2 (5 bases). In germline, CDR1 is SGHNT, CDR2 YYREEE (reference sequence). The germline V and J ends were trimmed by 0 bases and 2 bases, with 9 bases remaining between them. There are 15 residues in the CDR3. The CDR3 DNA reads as TGTGCCAGCAGCTTGGAAAACGGGGCCTACAATGAGCAGTTCTTC. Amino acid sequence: CASSLENGAYNEQFF.

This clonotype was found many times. CDR3 residues: CASSLTGVNEKLFF. CDR3 bases: TGTGCCAGCAGTCTGACAGGGGTTAATGAAAAACTGTTTTTT. The chain combines TRBV28 with TRBJ1-4; 8 bases fit TRBD1. CDR3 length: 14 residues. V trimming: 5 bases; J trimming: 4 bases; junction bases outside the gene matches: 3. CDR1 and CDR2 from the germline V gene are MDHEN and SYDVKM.

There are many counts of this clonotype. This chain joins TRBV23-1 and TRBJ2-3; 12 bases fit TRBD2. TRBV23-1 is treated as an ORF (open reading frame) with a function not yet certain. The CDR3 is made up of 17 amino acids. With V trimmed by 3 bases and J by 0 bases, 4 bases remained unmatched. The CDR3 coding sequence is TGCGCCAGCAGTCACCAACTAGCGGGGGGTAGCACAGATACGCAGTATTTT. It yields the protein CASSHQLAGGSTDTQYF.

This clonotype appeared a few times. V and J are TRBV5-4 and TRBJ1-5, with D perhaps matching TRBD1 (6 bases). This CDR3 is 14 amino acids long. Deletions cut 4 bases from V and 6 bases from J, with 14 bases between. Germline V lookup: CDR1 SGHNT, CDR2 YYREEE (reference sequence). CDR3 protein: CASSQGGSGQPQHF. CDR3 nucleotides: TGTGCCAGCAGCCAAGGGGGGTCGGGTCAGCCCCAGCATTTT.

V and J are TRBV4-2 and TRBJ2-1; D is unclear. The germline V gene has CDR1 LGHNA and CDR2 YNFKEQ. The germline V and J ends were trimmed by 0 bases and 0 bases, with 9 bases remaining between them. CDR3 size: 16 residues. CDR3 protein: CASSQEMSGSYNEQFF. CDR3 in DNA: TGTGCCAGCAGCCAAGAGATGAGTGGCTCCTACAATGAGCAGTTCTTC.

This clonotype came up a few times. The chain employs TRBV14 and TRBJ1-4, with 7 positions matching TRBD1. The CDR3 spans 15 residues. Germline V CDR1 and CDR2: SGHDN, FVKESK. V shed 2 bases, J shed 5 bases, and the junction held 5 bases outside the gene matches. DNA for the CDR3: TGTGCCAGCAGCCAACAACAGGGGAGCAATGAAAAACTGTTTTTT. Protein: CASSQQQGSNEKLFF.

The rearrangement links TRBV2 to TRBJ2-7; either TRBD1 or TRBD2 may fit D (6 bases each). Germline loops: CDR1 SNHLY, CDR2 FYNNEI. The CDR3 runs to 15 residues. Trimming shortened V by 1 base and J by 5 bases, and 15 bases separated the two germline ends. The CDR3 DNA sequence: TGTGCCAGCAGTGAAGATCGGGGGCTGCAGAACGAGCAGTACTTC. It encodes CASSEDRGLQNEQYF.

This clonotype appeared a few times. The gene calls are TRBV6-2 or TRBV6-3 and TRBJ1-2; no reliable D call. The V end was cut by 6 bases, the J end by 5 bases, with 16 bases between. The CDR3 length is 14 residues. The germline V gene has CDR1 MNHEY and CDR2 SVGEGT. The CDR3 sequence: CASSLRTEGYGYTF. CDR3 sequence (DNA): TGTGCCAGCAGCCTCAGGACGGAGGGATATGGCTACACCTTC.

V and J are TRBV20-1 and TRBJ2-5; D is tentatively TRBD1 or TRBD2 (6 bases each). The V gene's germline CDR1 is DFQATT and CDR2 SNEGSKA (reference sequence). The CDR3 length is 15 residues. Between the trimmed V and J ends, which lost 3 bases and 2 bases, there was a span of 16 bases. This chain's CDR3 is CSARRGKGGQETQYF. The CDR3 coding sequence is TGCAGTGCTAGGAGGGGGAAGGGGGGTCAAGAGACCCAGTACTTC.

The CDR3 here is CASSKVSRTAFSYNEQFF. The CDR3 DNA reads as TGTGCCAGCAGCAAAGTTAGCAGGACAGCATTTTCCTACAATGAGCAGTTCTTC. The chain has TRBV21-1 and TRBJ2-1; TRBD1 is the table's D call and was not checked against the DNA. TRBV21-1 is assigned pseudogene status. This CDR3 contains 18 residues.

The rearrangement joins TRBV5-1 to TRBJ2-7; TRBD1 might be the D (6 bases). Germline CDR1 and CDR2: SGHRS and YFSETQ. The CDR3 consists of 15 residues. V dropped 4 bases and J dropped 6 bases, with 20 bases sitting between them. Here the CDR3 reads CASSPTTDRSAEQYF. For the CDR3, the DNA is TGCGCCAGCAGCCCGACCACCGACAGGTCGGCCGAGCAGTACTTC.

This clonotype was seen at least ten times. Here the CDR3 DNA reads TGTGCCAGCAGCTTCCCTACCGGGACAGGGGGCGTAGCTTTCTTT. Protein sequence: CASSFPTGTGGVAFF. This chain links TRBV11-1 with TRBJ1-1; TRBD1 matches 12 bases. V lost 3 bases to trimming and J lost 10 bases; unmatched junction nucleotides: 9. Germline CDR1 is SGHAT and CDR2 is FQDESV (reference sequence). The CDR3 is made up of 15 amino acids.

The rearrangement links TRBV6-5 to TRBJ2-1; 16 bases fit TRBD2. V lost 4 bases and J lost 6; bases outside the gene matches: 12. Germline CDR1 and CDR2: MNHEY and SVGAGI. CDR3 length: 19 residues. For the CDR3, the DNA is TGTGCCAGCAGTTCCGTTCCGGGACTAGCGGGGGGGTCCCCCAATGAGCAGTTCTTC. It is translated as CASSSVPGLAGGSPNEQFF.